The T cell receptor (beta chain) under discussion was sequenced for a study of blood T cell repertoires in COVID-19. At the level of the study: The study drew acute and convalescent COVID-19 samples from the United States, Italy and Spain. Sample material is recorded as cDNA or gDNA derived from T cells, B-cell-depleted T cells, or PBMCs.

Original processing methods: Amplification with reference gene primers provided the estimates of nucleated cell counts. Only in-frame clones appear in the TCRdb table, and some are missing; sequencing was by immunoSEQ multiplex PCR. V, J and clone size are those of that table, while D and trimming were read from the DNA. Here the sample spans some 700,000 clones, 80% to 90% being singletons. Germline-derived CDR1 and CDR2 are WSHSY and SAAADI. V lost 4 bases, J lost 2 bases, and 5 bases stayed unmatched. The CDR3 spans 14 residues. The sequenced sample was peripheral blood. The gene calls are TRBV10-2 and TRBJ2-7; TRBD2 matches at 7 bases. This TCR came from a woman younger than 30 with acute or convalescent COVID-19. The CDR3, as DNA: TGCGCCAGCAGTGGTGGGGGGGAGACCTACGAGCAGTACTTC. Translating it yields CASSGGGETYEQYF.